A single sample is the source of the 2 T cell receptor beta chains below, sequenced in a study of blood T cell repertoires in COVID-19. Here immunoSEQ multiplex PCR was the method, and the copy in TCRdb shows in-frame clones only, minus some. The data show hundreds of thousands of clones, with 65% to 90% seen just once and 10% to 15% held by the top ten. Input material: peripheral blood. All receptors come from a woman aged 70-85 years with COVID-19, enrolled during active disease.

The chain carries TRBV9 and TRBJ1-2; TRBD1 is a possible D gene (6 bases). Germline V gives CDR1 SGDLS, CDR2 YYNGEE. The ends were cut back, 3 bases at V and 4 bases at J, with 16 bases in the middle. The CDR3 has 15 amino acids. CDR3 coding DNA: TGTGCCAGCAGCGCCAGTACTACAGGGCCCTATGGCTACACCTTC. Residues: CASSASTTGPYGYTF.

In this sample, this clone turned up once. The V gene is TRBV5-8, the J gene TRBJ2-5, with D hard to call. Germline CDR1 SGHTS, CDR2 YDEGEE. Between the trimmed V and J ends, which lost 4 bases and 0 bases, there was a span of 19 bases. The CDR3 has 17 amino acids. CDR3 region: CASSLESSLTYQETQYF. The CDR3 bases are TGTGCCAGCAGCCTGGAGTCTTCACTAACGTACCAAGAGACCCAGTACTTC.